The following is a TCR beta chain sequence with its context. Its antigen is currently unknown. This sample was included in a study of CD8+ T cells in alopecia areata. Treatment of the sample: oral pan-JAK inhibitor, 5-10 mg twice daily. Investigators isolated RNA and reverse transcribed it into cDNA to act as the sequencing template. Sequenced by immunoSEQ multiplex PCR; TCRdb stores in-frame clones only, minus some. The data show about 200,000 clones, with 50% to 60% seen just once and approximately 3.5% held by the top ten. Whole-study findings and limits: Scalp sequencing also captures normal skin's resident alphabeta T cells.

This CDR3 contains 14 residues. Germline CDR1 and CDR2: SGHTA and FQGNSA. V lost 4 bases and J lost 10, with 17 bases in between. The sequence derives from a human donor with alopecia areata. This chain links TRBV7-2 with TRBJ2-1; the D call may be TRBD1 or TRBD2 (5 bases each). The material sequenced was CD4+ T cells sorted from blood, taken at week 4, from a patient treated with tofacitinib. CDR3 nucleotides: TGTGCCAGCAGCTCGGGGACCACATGGGAGGAGCAGTTCTTC. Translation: CASSSGTTWEEQFF. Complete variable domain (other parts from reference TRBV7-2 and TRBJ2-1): GAGVSQSPSNKVTEKGKDVELRCDPISGHTALYWYRQSLGQGLEFLIYFQGNSAPDKSGLPSDRFSAERTGGSVSTLTIQRTQQEDSAVYLCASSSGTTWEEQFFGPGTRLTVL.